This TCR beta chain came from a study of lymphopenia after photon versus proton radiotherapy. The CDR3 covers 14 residues. Per germline, CDR1 GTSNPN and CDR2 SVGIG (reference sequence). V lost 1 base to trimming and J lost 2 bases; unmatched junction nucleotides: 2. Of note for this clone: What it binds is not known.

Libraries were prepared by immunoSEQ multiplex PCR; TCRdb keeps only in-frame clonotypes and omits some of them. The data contain over 10,000 clones, 88% of them singletons. Study-wide points: After lymphocyte nadir, photon-treated repertoires showed oligoclonal expansion, especially CD8+ Temra. Larger post-nadir TCR diversity loss correlated inversely with survival in deceased patients. Under photons, naive T cells and diversity fell while effector/memory populations rose.

The sequence was obtained from a man aged 60-69 years with pancreatic cancer. The chain carries TRBV30 and TRBJ1-5, with 7 bases matching TRBD1. Material: peripheral blood, obtained from a patient treated with photon-based radiotherapy. CDR3 in amino acids: CAWSGGQGNQPQHF. The CDR3 DNA follows: TGTGCCTGGAGTGGTGGACAGGGCAATCAGCCCCAGCATTTT.